The clone carrying this T cell receptor beta chain has more than one count but fewer than ten. The antigen is undetermined. The data were obtained in a study of T cells in Graves' hyperthyroidism and ophthalmopathy. Looking at the study overall: The initial diagnosis was the point when peripheral blood was collected, ahead of any treatment. Study results and limitations: Expanded thyroid clonotypes (above 0.001) were mostly also found in blood. By a 13 V-J model, ophthalmopathy was set apart from stable hyperthyroidism.

Amplified regions were TCR beta CDR3 sequences from RNA transcripts. RT-PCR in the first round (using the HTBI primer set) targeted the TCR CDR3. MiXCR, run by TCRdb on the multiplex PCR reads, gives a single entry per CDR3 protein. In the table there are hundreds of thousands of distinct CDR3 sequences, less than 25% of which are singletons. The sequencing sample was made of blood. The receptor's source is a man aged 30 to 39 with Graves' ophthalmopathy.

The DNA of the CDR3 is TGTGCCAGCACTCCTAGGGGAACGCAGGGCGACTATTCACCCCTCCACTTT. This gives the protein CASTPRGTQGDYSPLHF. The chain combines TRBV6-1 with TRBJ1-6; tentatively, D is TRBD1 (5 bases). Trimming took off 7 bases at V and 8 bases at J, with 24 bases between the two ends. The CDR3 loop spans 17 amino acids. Germline assignment: CDR1 MNHNS and CDR2 SASEGT.